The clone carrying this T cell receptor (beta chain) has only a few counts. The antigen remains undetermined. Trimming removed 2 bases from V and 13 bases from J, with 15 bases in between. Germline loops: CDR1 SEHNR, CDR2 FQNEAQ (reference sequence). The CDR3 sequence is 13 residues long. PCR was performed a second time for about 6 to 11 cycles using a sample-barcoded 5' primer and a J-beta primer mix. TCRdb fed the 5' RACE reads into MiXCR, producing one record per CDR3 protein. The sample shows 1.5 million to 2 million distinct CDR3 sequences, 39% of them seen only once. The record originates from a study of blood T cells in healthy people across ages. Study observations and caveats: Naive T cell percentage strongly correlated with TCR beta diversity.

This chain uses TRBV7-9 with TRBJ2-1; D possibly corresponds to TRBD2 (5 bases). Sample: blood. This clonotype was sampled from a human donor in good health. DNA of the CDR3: TGTGCCAGCAGCTTAAGTATAGGGAGACTACAGTTCTTC. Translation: CASSLSIGRLQFF.